What follows are 14 T cell receptor beta chains derived from one specimen sequenced in a study of identical twins. In TCRdb, the 5' RACE reads were re-called with MiXCR into one record per CDR3 protein. The sample yields 450,000 to 600,000 distinct CDR3 sequences, 20% to 25% seen once. The data were also submitted as part of a second study, on yellow fever vaccine responses in identical twins.

Material for sequencing was CD4+ T cells sorted from blood. The receptors derive from a woman between 18 and 29 years old in good health.

This clonotype has more than one count but fewer than ten. This sequence joins TRBV5-1 and TRBJ2-1; D perhaps matches TRBD1 (5 bases). The germline V gene has CDR1 SGHRS and CDR2 YFSETQ. V was shortened by 1 base and J by 9 bases, with 11 bases between the two germline ends. This CDR3 region has 13 residues. CDR3 region: CASSLLGAGEQFF. In nucleotides, the CDR3 is TGCGCCAGCAGCTTGCTTGGGGCCGGTGAGCAGTTCTTC.

This sequence joins TRBV12-3 or TRBV12-4 and TRBJ2-7; D is uncertain. This CDR3 region has 12 residues. V lost 3 bases, J lost 3 bases, and 6 bases lay in between. CDR3 residues: CASSFRFYEQYF. The DNA for the CDR3 is TGTGCCAGCAGTTTCCGTTTCTACGAGCAGTACTTC.

In its sample, this clonotype was seen a few times. The chain has TRBV12-3 or TRBV12-4 and TRBJ1-1; D not resolved. This CDR3 has 12 residues. V lost 6 bases and J 7 bases, leaving 12 bases between the germline ends. This CDR3 is CASRTGSREAFF. The CDR3 DNA reads as TGTGCCAGCAGAACCGGGAGCCGTGAAGCTTTCTTT.

There are a few counts of this clonotype. This chain joins TRBV10-3 and TRBJ2-7; TRBD2 agrees at 7 bases. The CDR3 has 14 residues. In germline, CDR1 is ENHRY, CDR2 SYGVKD. V lost 4 bases, J lost 5 bases, and 8 bases stayed unmatched. Written as DNA, the CDR3 is TGTGCCATCAGTGCTGGGCGGGAGTTCAACGAGCAGTACTTC. Translated: CAISAGREFNEQYF.

This clonotype was counted a few times. The rearrangement links TRBV27 to TRBJ2-7; D is perhaps TRBD1 or TRBD2 (5 bases each). V was clipped by 6 bases and J by 1 base, with 19 bases between them. In germline, CDR1 is MNHEY, CDR2 SMNVEV (reference sequence). The CDR3 totals 16 residues. CDR3 in amino acids: CASSRATGTGSYEQYF. DNA for the CDR3: TGTGCCAGCAGCCGAGCTACCGGGACGGGATCCTACGAGCAGTACTTC.

This chain joins TRBV10-1 and TRBJ1-6; unclear D gene. Trimming removed 3 bases from V and 8 bases from J, with 5 bases in between. This CDR3 spans 12 amino acids. CDR1 WNHNN and CDR2 SYGVQD come from the germline V gene (reference sequence). CDR3 region: CASSDQHSPLHF. The CDR3 DNA follows: TGCGCCAGCAGTGACCAACATTCACCCCTCCACTTT.

This clonotype appeared many times. The rearrangement uses TRBV20-1 and TRBJ2-2; D may correspond to TRBD1 or TRBD2 (5 bases each). This CDR3 has 16 residues. Germline lookup yields CDR1 DFQATT and CDR2 SNEGSKA (reference sequence). Trimming left V 1 base short and J 1 base short, with 13 bases between. Here the CDR3 DNA reads TGCAGTGCTAGAGGGCCCCATGGGGGGAACACCGGGGAGCTGTTTTTT. It is translated as CSARGPHGGNTGELFF.

The V gene is TRBV3-1, the J gene TRBJ2-1; 16 positions match TRBD2. The V segment lost 4 bases and the J segment 9 bases; nucleotides outside the gene matches: 9. This CDR3 region has 17 residues. CDR1 is LGHDT and CDR2 is YNNKEL in the germline V gene (reference sequence). The CDR3: CASSRMGTSGRATEQFF. The DNA for the CDR3 is TGTGCCAGCAGCCGGATGGGGACTAGCGGGAGGGCCACTGAGCAGTTCTTC.

This chain connects TRBV11-1 to TRBJ2-2; 8 bases agree with TRBD1. The V segment lost 1 base and the J segment 2 bases; nucleotides outside the gene matches: 12. The CDR3 extends over 19 amino acids. Germline CDR1 reads SGHAT; CDR2 reads FQDESV (reference sequence). In DNA form, the CDR3 reads TGTGCCAGCAGCTTAGTATCCCTACAGGGGGGCGCCAACACCGGGGAGCTGTTTTTT. Translating it yields CASSLVSLQGGANTGELFF.

The chain has TRBV12-3 or TRBV12-4 and TRBJ1-4; the D gene is possibly TRBD1 (6 bases). This CDR3 has 17 residues. V was shortened by 6 bases and J by 0 bases, with 17 bases between the two germline ends. The CDR3 reads CASSSGQSGTTNEKLFF. For the CDR3, the DNA is TGTGCCAGCAGCTCCGGACAGTCGGGGACAACTAATGAAAAACTGTTTTTT.

The chain carries TRBV16 and TRBJ2-1; 13 nucleotides agree with TRBD2. CDR1 and CDR2 from the germline V gene are KGHSY and FQNENV. V was pared by 3 bases and J by 7 bases, with 12 bases of the junction left unmatched. The CDR3 is 18 residues long. In DNA form, the CDR3 reads TGTGCCAGCAGCCAGCTGAGGACTAGCGGGGGAGGAGGGAATGAGCAGTTCTTC. Residues: CASSQLRTSGGGGNEQFF.

The rearrangement uses TRBV19 and TRBJ2-3, with D unresolved. Germline V gene lookup returns CDR1 LNHDA and CDR2 SQIVND (reference sequence). The CDR3 consists of 13 residues. V lost 3 bases, J lost 1 base, and 5 bases lay in between. The CDR3 sequence is CASSILRTDTQYF. The DNA for the CDR3 is TGTGCCAGTAGTATTTTACGCACAGATACGCAGTATTTT. The whole variable domain, remainder taken from reference TRBV19 and TRBJ2-3, is DGGITQSPKYLFRKEGQNVTLSCEQNLNHDAMYWYRQDPGQGLRLIYYSQIVNDFQKGDIAEGYSVSREKKESFPLTVTSAQKNPTAFYLCASSILRTDTQYFGPGTRLTVL.

This clonotype was counted between two and nine times. The chain has TRBV10-3 and TRBJ1-1; D ambiguous. Germline V lookup: CDR1 ENHRY, CDR2 SYGVKD. V lost 2 bases and J lost 1, with 5 bases in between. This CDR3 comprises 13 residues. Here the CDR3 DNA reads TGTGCCATCAGTGAGGAAGGGAACACTGAAGCTTTCTTT. This translates into CAISEEGNTEAFF.

The chain uses TRBV12-3 or TRBV12-4 and TRBJ1-1; D is unresolved. CDR3 length equals 13 residues. V lost 7 bases and J lost 1, with 10 bases in between. Here the CDR3 DNA reads TGTGCCAGCATGCTGCGTGGGAACACTGAAGCTTTCTTT. It specifies CASMLRGNTEAFF.